This T cell receptor (beta chain) was captured in a study of T cell responses to AZD1222 COVID-19 vaccine. General study results and limits: Close to half of spike-specific TCRs reportedly recognize unmutated variant regions. Vaccine-related CD4 TCRs covered spike, predominating at 160-218 and 743-854. Every sample of the repertoires postdated the peak T cell response.

Produced via immunoSEQ multiplex PCR; TCRdb's table is partial and in-frame only. The table includes more than 150,000 clones, around 92% detected once. The CDR3 runs 11 residues. Trimming removed 2 bases at V and 6 bases at J, with 5 bases between. As regards this clone: Its matching antigen is unknown.

Pooled samples include second doses given at about 4 or 12 weeks. This sample comprised peripheral blood, obtained 28 days after the second AZD1222 dose. This sequence originates from an adult who received the AZD1222 COVID-19 vaccine. The chain uses TRBV12-3 or TRBV12-4 and TRBJ2-7; D is undetermined. The CDR3 bases are TGTGCCAGCAGTTTATATGCCGAGCAGTACTTC. Protein: CASSLYAEQYF.